The rows below give T cell receptor beta chains drawn from one sample of a study of blood T cell repertoires in COVID-19. Sequencing was performed with immunoSEQ multiplex PCR; in TCRdb, only in-frame clones are kept and a portion is missing. The table shows around 260,000 clones, with more than 75% occurring only once. Sequences were obtained from peripheral blood. These receptors were obtained from a woman aged 40 to 50 who had recovered from COVID-19. CDR3s include the opening cysteine and the closing phenylalanine or tryptophan. A D gene is named only where the DNA matches it firmly. Clone size is stated in some rows and not others, as once, few, many or a class when expanded.

v_call	d_call	clone_size	j_call	cdr3_nt	cdr3_aa
TRBV5-4	TRBD1	.	TRBJ1-1	TGTGCCAGCGGCGATACAGGGGCCACTGAAGCTTTCTTT	CASGDTGATEAFF
TRBV12-3/TRBV12-4	.	.	TRBJ2-1	TGTGCCAGCGGGGACTATGAGCAGTTCTTC	CASGDYEQFF
TRBV11-3	.	.	TRBJ1-1	TGTGCCAGCAGCTCGGCCGGGGGCACTGAAGCTTTCTTT	CASSSAGGTEAFF
TRBV7-2	TRBD1	few	TRBJ1-1	TGTGCCAGCAGCTCGTTCAGGGGGTTGAGCACTGAAGCTTTCTTT	CASSSFRGLSTEAFF
TRBV30	.	few	TRBJ1-2	TGTGCCTGCAAGCGGATTGGCTACACCTTC	CACKRIGYTF
TRBV6-5	.	.	TRBJ1-1	TGTGCCAGCAGTCCAGGCGGGGGAAGGGAAGCTTTCTTT	CASSPGGGREAFF
TRBV4-3	.	.	TRBJ1-2	TGCGCCAGCAGCCAAGTCCCCGAGGGAGGTACTAACTATGGCTACACCTTC	CASSQVPEGGTNYGYTF
TRBV29-1	.	.	TRBJ2-7	TGCAGCGTTGGCGGGGTCGAGCAGTACTTC	CSVGGVEQYF
TRBV7-3	TRBD1	.	TRBJ1-2	TGTGCCAGCAGCTTATCTGGCGGGGAACAGGGGTATGGCTACACCTTC	CASSLSGGEQGYGYTF
TRBV6-6	TRBD1	.	TRBJ2-7	TGTGCCAGCAGCCTCACAGGGGCCTACGAGCAGTACTTC	CASSLTGAYEQYF
TRBV5-6	.	.	TRBJ1-3	TGTGCCAGCAGCTGGGGTATCGGGTATGGAGGCTCTGGAAACACCATATATTTT	CASSWGIGYGGSGNTIYF